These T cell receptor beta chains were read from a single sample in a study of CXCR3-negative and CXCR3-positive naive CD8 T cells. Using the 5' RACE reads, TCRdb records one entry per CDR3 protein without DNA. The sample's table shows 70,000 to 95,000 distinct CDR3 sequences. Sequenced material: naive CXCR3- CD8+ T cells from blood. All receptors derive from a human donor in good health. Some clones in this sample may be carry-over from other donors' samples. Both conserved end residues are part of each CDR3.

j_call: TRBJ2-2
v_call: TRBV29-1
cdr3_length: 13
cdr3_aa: CSVEAPGTGELFF

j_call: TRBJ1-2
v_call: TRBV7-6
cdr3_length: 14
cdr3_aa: CASSLDAGTNGYTF

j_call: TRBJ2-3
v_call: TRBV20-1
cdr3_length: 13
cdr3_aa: CSARARSRNTQYF

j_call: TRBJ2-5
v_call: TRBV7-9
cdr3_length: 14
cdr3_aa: CASSSPGFQETQYF

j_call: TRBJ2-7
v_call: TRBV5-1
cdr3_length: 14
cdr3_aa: CASSLGRGDYEQYF

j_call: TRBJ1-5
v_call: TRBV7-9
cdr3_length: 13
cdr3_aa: CASSENSNQPQHF

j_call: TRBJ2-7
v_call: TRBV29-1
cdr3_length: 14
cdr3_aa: CSVKDRGGTYEQYF

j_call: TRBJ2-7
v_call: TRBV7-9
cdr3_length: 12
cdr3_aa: CASSWRGDEQYF

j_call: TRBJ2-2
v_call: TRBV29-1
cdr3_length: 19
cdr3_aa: CSVEATGQDARDDTGELFF

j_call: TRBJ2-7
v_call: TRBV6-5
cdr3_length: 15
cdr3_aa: CASSYSQGPSYEQYF

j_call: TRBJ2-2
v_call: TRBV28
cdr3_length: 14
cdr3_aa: CASSSRHNTGELFF

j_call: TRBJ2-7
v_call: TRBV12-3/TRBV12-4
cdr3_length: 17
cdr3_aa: CASSTNDRGGVLGRQYF

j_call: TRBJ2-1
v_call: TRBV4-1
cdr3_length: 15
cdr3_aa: CASSQDGGFYNEQFF

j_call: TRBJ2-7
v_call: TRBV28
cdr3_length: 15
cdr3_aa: CASSLYQGVVHEQYF

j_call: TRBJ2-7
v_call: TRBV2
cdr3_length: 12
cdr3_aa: CASSPQVNEQYF

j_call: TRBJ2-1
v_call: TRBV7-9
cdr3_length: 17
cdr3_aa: CASSLAWEGANYNEEFF

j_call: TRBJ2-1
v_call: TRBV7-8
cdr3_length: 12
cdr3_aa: CASSRSGNEQFF

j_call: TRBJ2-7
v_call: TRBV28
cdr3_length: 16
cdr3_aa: CASSLIAGDTAYEQYF

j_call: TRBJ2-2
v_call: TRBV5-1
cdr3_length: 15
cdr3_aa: CASSPERDGGGELFF

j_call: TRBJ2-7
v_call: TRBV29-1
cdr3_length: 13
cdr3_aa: CSVEPQDGIEQYF

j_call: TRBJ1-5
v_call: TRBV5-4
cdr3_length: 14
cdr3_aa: CASSLMGSDQPQHF

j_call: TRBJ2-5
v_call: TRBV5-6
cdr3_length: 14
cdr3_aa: CASSPWSPMETQYF

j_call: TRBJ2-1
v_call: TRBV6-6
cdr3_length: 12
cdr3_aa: CACSASRNEQFF

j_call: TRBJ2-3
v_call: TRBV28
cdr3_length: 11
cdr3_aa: CASSWPDTQYF

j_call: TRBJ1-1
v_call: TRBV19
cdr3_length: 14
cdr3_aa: CASSIGEGDVEAFF

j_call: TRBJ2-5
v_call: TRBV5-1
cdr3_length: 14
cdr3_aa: CASSLVGQGETQYF

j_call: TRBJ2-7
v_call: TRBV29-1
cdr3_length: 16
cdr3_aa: CSVEIIGGSSSYEQYF

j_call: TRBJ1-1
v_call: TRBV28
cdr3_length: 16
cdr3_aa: CASSPYLGTPITEAFF

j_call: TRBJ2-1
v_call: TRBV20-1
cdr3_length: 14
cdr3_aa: CSASLSAEYNEQFF

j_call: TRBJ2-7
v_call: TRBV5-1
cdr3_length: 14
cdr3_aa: CASSSSGGGFEQYF

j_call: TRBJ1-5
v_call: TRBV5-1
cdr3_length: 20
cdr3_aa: CASSSGPWEGGLYSNQPQHF

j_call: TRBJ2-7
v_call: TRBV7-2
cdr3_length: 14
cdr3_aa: CASSPAYNSYEQYF

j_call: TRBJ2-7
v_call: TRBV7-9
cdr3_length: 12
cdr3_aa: CASSFGGIEQYF

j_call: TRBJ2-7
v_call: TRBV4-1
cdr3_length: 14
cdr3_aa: CASSPRDSSYEQYF

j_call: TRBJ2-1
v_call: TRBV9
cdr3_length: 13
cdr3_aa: CASSVELADEQFF

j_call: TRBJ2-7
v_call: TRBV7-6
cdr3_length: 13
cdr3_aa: CASSPLSNYEQYF

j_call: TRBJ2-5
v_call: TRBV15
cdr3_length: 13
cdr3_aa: CATTRGVEETQYF

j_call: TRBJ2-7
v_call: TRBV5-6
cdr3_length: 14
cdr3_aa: CASSSAGNSYEQYF

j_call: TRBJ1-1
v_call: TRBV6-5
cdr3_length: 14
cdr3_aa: CASSSPDGGWEAFF

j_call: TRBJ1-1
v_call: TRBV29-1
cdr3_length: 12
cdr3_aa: CSVLGRGTEAFF

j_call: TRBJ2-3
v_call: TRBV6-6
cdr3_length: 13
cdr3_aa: CASSYGFTDTQYF

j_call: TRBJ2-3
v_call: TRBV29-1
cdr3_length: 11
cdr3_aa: CSENQEGTQYF

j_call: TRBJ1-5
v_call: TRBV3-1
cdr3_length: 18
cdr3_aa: CASSQFPPWDRLVGAQHF

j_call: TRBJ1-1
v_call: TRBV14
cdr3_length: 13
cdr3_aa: CASSQGANTEAFF

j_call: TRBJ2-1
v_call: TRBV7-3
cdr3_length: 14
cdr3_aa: CASSLRQLYNEQFF

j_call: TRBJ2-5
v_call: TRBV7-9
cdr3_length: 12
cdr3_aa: CASSPRTETQYF

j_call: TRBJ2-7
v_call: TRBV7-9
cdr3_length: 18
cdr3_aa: CASSSTGTSGIMLHEQYF

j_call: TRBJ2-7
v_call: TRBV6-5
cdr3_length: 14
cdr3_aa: CASSSYGGKDEQYF

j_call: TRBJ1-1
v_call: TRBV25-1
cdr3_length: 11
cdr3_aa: CATQRGFEAFF

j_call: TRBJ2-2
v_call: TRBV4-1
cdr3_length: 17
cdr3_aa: CASSQEFVLEMAGELFF

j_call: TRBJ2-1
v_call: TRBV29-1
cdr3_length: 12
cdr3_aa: CSGGQGGHEQFF

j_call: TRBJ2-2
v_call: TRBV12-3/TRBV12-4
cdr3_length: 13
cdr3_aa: CAINAGATGELFF

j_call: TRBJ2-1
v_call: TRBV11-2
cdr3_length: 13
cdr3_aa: CASSFTANNEQFF

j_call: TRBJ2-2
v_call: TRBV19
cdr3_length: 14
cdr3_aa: CASSLWGGTGELFF

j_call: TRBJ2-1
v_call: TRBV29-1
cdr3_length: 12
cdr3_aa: CSARGGDNEQFF

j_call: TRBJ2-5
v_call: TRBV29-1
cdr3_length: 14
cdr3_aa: CSVEGVGQGETQYF